Sequencing of this T cell receptor (beta chain) was carried out in a study of shared clonotypes between healthy human individuals. Study results and caveats: What naive subsets generally showed was a larger estimated richness than memory subsets showed. When compared with the clonotypes that were shared by all four sorted-subset donors, the non-shared clonotypes turned out to have lower generation probabilities.

With regard to this clone: The antigen is not known.

Template for every sorted-subset replicate PCR totaled 150 to 250 ng DNA, roughly 30,000 T cell genomes. The table came from immunoSEQ multiplex PCR; TCRdb's copy has only in-frame clones and leaves some out. This table holds approximately 2,200,000 clones, 85% to 95% found once. V lost 4 bases to trimming and J lost 2 bases, with 13 bases between them. This CDR3 comprises 15 residues. Germline assignment: CDR1 SGDLS and CDR2 YYNGEE. Cells designated naive CD8 were CD45RO-negative and were positively selected for CCR7, with terminally differentiated effector memory CD45RA+ cells excluded. Sequences were obtained from naive CD8+ T cells from PBMCs. V is TRBV9 and J is TRBJ1-3; tentatively, D is TRBD1 (5 bases). This sequence originates from a man between 18 and 35 years old in good health. Some clones in this sample may be carry-over from other donors' samples. The DNA for the CDR3 is TGTGCCAGCAGCTGGGGGGGAGAAACTGGAAACACCATATATTTT. Protein: CASSWGGETGNTIYF.